Below are 25 T cell receptor beta chains sequenced from a single sample in a study of blood T cell repertoires in COVID-19. Data came from immunoSEQ multiplex PCR; TCRdb stores just in-frame clones and leaves some out. The sample contains 220,000 or so clones, roughly 84% of which appear only once. Material: peripheral blood. Receptors were obtained from a man aged 50-60 years who had recovered from COVID-19.

J is TRBJ1-5 and V is TRBV2; perhaps TRBD1 as D (6 bases). The length of the CDR3 is 15 residues. Germline V gene data show CDR1 as SNHLY and CDR2 as FYNNEI. The V end lost 3 bases, the J end lost 6 bases, and 15 bases lay between the germline ends. CDR3 DNA: TGTGCCAGCAGTGAGATAGCCCTAGGGGGTCAGCCCCAGCATTTT. Translating gives CASSEIALGGQPQHF.

The chain employs TRBV6-2 or TRBV6-3 and TRBJ1-6; D unresolved. V lost 1 base, J lost 9 bases, and 10 bases lay in between. CDR3 length equals 14 residues. Germline V CDR1 and CDR2: MNHEY, SVGEGT. Here the CDR3 reads CASSYLAGSSPLHF. The CDR3 coding sequence is TGTGCCAGCAGTTACTTGGCGGGATCTTCACCCCTCCACTTT.

This clone has just a few counts. At the DNA level, this CDR3 is encoded by other sequences in the same sample as well. The rearrangement links TRBV2 to TRBJ1-1, with D possibly being TRBD1 (5 bases). The V end lost 4 bases, the J end lost 0 bases, and 6 bases lay between the germline ends. Looked up from germline, CDR1 is SNHLY and CDR2 is FYNNEI. The CDR3 is made up of 13 amino acids. The CDR3 is CASSGQMNTEAFF. In DNA, the CDR3 is TGTGCCAGCAGTGGACAGATGAACACTGAAGCTTTCTTT.

V usage is TRBV19 and J usage is TRBJ2-2; the match to TRBD1 covers 9 bases. Germline trimming cut 10 bases from V and 5 bases from J; bases unmatched to any gene: 11. The CDR3 runs to 15 residues. The germline gives CDR1 LNHDA, CDR2 SQIVND (reference sequence). The CDR3 bases are TGTGCCACCGCTACAGGGGGCGCGGGGACCGGGGAGCTGTTTTTT. Translation: CATATGGAGTGELFF.

This chain links TRBV4-1 with TRBJ2-1, with 10 bases aligning to TRBD2. Unmatched junction bases numbered 11, after V lost 2 bases and J lost 4 bases. Germline CDR1 MGHRA, CDR2 YSYEKL. This CDR3 comprises 18 residues. The DNA for the CDR3 is TGCGCCAGCAGCCAACTAATAACTAGCGGGAAAAAGTACAATGAGCAGTTCTTC. It specifies CASSQLITSGKKYNEQFF.

CDR3 in amino acids: CAWSGTGTTEAFF. The CDR3, as DNA: TGTGCCTGGAGTGGAACAGGAACCACTGAAGCTTTCTTT. The J gene is TRBJ1-1, the V gene TRBV30, with D possibly matching TRBD1 (5 bases). Germline assignment: CDR1 GTSNPN and CDR2 SVGIG (reference sequence). V shed 1 base and J shed 4 bases, with 10 bases lying between them. The CDR3 is made up of 13 amino acids.

The chain links TRBV4-1 to TRBJ1-6; D not resolved. Trimming cost V 1 base and J 7 bases, with 20 bases left between them. CDR3 length equals 18 residues. Looked up from germline, CDR1 is MGHRA and CDR2 is YSYEKL. The chain's CDR3 is CASSQVPLIRLTNSPLHF. The CDR3 DNA sequence: TGCGCCAGCAGCCAAGTCCCCCTAATCCGGTTAACCAATTCACCCCTCCACTTT.

This chain joins TRBV5-1 and TRBJ2-2; 7 bases map to TRBD2. The CDR3 has 15 amino acids. CDR1 SGHRS and CDR2 YFSETQ come from the germline V gene. Losses at the gene ends were 3 bases for V and 0 bases for J; bases not matched to a gene: 2. As DNA, the CDR3 is TGCGCCAGCAGCTCAACTAGCGCGAACACCGGGGAGCTGTTTTTT. This sequence encodes CASSSTSANTGELFF.

This chain connects TRBV12-5 to TRBJ2-1; 8 bases align to TRBD1. The germline V gene encodes CDR1 LGHNT and CDR2 FRNRAP. V was pared by 7 bases and J by 6 bases, with 8 bases of the junction left unmatched. The CDR3 is 14 residues long. The CDR3: CASATDRAGNEQFF. CDR3 DNA sequence: TGTGCTAGTGCGACGGACAGGGCGGGCAATGAGCAGTTCTTC.

The chain carries TRBV12-3 or TRBV12-4 and TRBJ1-1; D is undetermined. The CDR3 extends over 13 amino acids. The V end was cut by 6 bases, the J end by 6 bases, with 14 bases between. In DNA form, the CDR3 reads TGTGCCAGCAGCGTTTACCCAGTTTCTGAAGCTTTCTTT. Translation: CASSVYPVSEAFF.

The chain combines TRBV9 with TRBJ1-6; 11 nucleotides match TRBD1. The CDR3 has 15 amino acids. Germline CDR1 SGDLS, CDR2 YYNGEE. The V segment lost 5 bases and the J segment 8 bases; nucleotides outside the gene matches: 6. CDR3 in DNA: TGTGCCAGCAGGACCGGACAGGGGGCCGATTCACCCCTCCACTTT. Encoded protein: CASRTGQGADSPLHF.

This chain joins TRBV24-1 and TRBJ2-1; D uncertain. Germline V gives CDR1 KGHDR, CDR2 SFDVKD. The CDR3 is 12 amino acids. V lost 5 bases and J 3 bases, leaving 4 bases between the germline ends. The CDR3, as DNA: TGTGCCACCAGTGCCCTCTACAATGAGCAGTTCTTC. Translating gives CATSALYNEQFF.

The V gene is TRBV5-1, the J gene TRBJ2-7; D is perhaps TRBD2 (6 bases). This CDR3 is built from 16 residues. V gave up 4 bases and J gave up 4 bases, with 21 bases separating them. The germline V gene encodes CDR1 SGHRS and CDR2 YFSETQ. The CDR3 region is CASSRDQVGRGYEQYF. The CDR3 nucleotides are TGCGCCAGCAGCAGGGACCAGGTTGGTCGGGGGTACGAGCAGTACTTC.

Points on this clone: The same CDR3 is also encoded by other DNA sequences in this sample. The rearrangement joins TRBV3-1 (or the pseudogene TRBV3-2) to TRBJ2-5; no firm D call. This CDR3 is 12 amino acids long. V was trimmed by 4 bases and J by 4 bases, leaving 7 bases between them. The germline V gene encodes CDR1 LGHDT and CDR2 YNNKEL (reference sequence). The CDR3 is CASSPRRETQYF. CDR3 sequence (DNA): TGTGCCAGCAGCCCGAGGAGAGAGACCCAGTACTTC.

This chain uses TRBV14 with TRBJ2-1, with 9 bases lining up with TRBD2. The trim removed 2 bases at V and 7 bases at J, leaving 15 bases unmatched. Germline CDR1 and CDR2: SGHDN and FVKESK. CDR3 length: 18 amino acids. The CDR3 DNA follows: TGTGCCAGCAGCCAAAGGAAGATAGCGGGAGTAGAGGGGAATGAGCAGTTCTTC. Protein sequence: CASSQRKIAGVEGNEQFF.

The V call is TRBV14, the J call TRBJ2-7; 13 nucleotides match TRBD2. This CDR3 comprises 13 residues. Germline V gene sequence: CDR1 SGHDN, CDR2 FVKESK. V lost 7 bases, J lost 5 bases, and 2 bases stayed unmatched. For the CDR3, the DNA is TGTGCCAGCAAACTAGCGGGAGGGAACGAGCAGTACTTC. This gives the protein CASKLAGGNEQYF.

This chain uses TRBV25-1 with TRBJ1-6, with 7 nucleotides matching TRBD1. The V gene end was trimmed by 7 bases and the J gene end by 6 bases; junction bases not matched to a gene: 9. Germline CDR1 is MGHDK and CDR2 is SYGVNS. The CDR3 contains 15 residues. The CDR3 DNA is TGTGCCAGCATCCCTACAGGGGCTCTTAATTCACCCCTCCACTTT. Protein product: CASIPTGALNSPLHF.

The DNA of the CDR3 is TGTGCCAGCACATCTCGACATACACCTGGCTACACCTTC. Translating it yields CASTSRHTPGYTF. V gene TRBV7-9 combines with J gene TRBJ1-2; D not resolved. The germline V gene encodes CDR1 SEHNR and CDR2 FQNEAQ (reference sequence). The CDR3 totals 13 residues. Trimming took 7 bases from V and 7 from J, leaving 16 bases between them.

The J gene is TRBJ2-1, the V gene TRBV19, with TRBD1 as a possible D gene (5 bases). Germline lookup yields CDR1 LNHDA and CDR2 SQIVND (reference sequence). The CDR3 is 13 residues long. Between the trimmed V and J ends, which lost 4 bases and 2 bases, there was a span of 6 bases. CDR3 residues: CASSTGTYNEQFF. CDR3 bases: TGTGCCAGTAGTACAGGGACCTACAATGAGCAGTTCTTC.

This chain links TRBV28 with TRBJ2-7; 7 positions agree with TRBD2. The CDR3 is 13 amino acids. The germline V gene encodes CDR1 MDHEN and CDR2 SYDVKM. The ends lost 9 bases at V and 5 bases at J; junction bases unmatched: 10. CDR3 in DNA: TGTGCCAGTCGACTAAGCGGGACCCACGAGCAGTACTTC. The encoded protein is CASRLSGTHEQYF.

The chain combines TRBV18 with TRBJ1-1; 7 bases are a match to TRBD1. V lost 4 bases, J lost 0 bases, and 8 bases stayed unmatched. Germline lookup yields CDR1 KGHSH and CDR2 LQKENI. CDR3 length: 16 residues. The CDR3: CASSLTQGRVNTEAFF. In DNA, the CDR3 is TGTGCCAGCTCACTAACACAGGGGCGGGTGAACACTGAAGCTTTCTTT.

To note about this clone: The same CDR3 is also encoded by other DNA sequences in this sample. This chain connects TRBV24-1 to TRBJ1-5; no firm D call. The CDR3 runs 15 residues. The V and J ends lost 2 bases and 2 bases respectively, with 9 bases between them. The germline CDR1 and CDR2 sequences are KGHDR and SFDVKD. The CDR3 DNA reads TGTGCCACCAGTGATTCCCGAGAGGGCAATCAGCCCCAGCATTTT. Protein product: CATSDSREGNQPQHF.

The chain carries TRBV5-4 and TRBJ2-3, with 11 nucleotides matching TRBD2. V gave up 6 bases and J gave up 2 bases; unmatched junction bases: 8. The germline V gene encodes CDR1 SGHNT and CDR2 YYREEE (reference sequence). The CDR3 is 16 amino acids. The DNA of the CDR3 is TGTGCCAGCACCATGAGACTAGCGGGAATCACAGATACGCAGTATTTT. This encodes CASTMRLAGITDTQYF.

V usage is TRBV20-1 and J usage is TRBJ2-3, with a possible D match to TRBD1 (6 bases). V dropped 3 bases and J dropped 2 bases, with 18 bases sitting between them. The germline V gene has CDR1 DFQATT and CDR2 SNEGSKA (reference sequence). This CDR3 contains 16 residues. CDR3 region: CSASLPQGTPTDTQYF. CDR3 coding DNA: TGCAGTGCTAGTCTCCCGCAGGGGACCCCCACAGATACGCAGTATTTT.

The chain joins TRBV7-8 to TRBJ1-2; D is undetermined. Trimming took 1 base from V and 3 from J, leaving 9 bases between them. This CDR3 has 14 residues. Germline CDR1 and CDR2: SGHVS and FQNEAQ. The CDR3 is CASSLDGVDYGYTF. The CDR3 DNA reads as TGTGCCAGCAGCTTAGACGGGGTAGACTATGGCTACACCTTC.